This T cell receptor beta chain was found in a study of Ad26.COV2.S vaccination and SARS-CoV-2 variants. Treatment here: 15 to 20 received Ad26.COV2.S at low or high dose, single or two shots; 5 received placebo; per-sample allocation not given. At day 63 after the first vaccine or placebo injection, samples were drawn. Adults aged 18-55 years in Boston included the donor. This clone was counted once. Antigen: not known. This CDR3 is also generated by other DNA sequences in the sample. Clones were sequenced by immunoSEQ multiplex PCR, and TCRdb holds only the in-frame ones, with some missing. The sample consists of over 300,000 clones, about four fifths of them appearing once. Study-wide findings and caveats: Analyses that measured TCR breadth and depth may have underestimated total T cell responses.

This material consisted of peripheral blood, taken in a trial of Ad26.COV2.S vaccine versus placebo. This receptor was taken from a person between 18 and 65 years old who received the Ad26.COV2.S COVID-19 vaccine or a placebo.

This CDR3 reads CASSLSGPQPQHF. Written as DNA, the CDR3 is TGTGCCAGCAGCTTGAGCGGACCTCAGCCCCAGCATTTT. V is TRBV11-2 and J is TRBJ1-5; D remains unclear. The CDR3 runs to 13 residues. Germline values: CDR1 SGHAT, CDR2 FQNNGV. With 3 bases removed from V and 6 bases from J, the gap between germline ends came to 9 bases.